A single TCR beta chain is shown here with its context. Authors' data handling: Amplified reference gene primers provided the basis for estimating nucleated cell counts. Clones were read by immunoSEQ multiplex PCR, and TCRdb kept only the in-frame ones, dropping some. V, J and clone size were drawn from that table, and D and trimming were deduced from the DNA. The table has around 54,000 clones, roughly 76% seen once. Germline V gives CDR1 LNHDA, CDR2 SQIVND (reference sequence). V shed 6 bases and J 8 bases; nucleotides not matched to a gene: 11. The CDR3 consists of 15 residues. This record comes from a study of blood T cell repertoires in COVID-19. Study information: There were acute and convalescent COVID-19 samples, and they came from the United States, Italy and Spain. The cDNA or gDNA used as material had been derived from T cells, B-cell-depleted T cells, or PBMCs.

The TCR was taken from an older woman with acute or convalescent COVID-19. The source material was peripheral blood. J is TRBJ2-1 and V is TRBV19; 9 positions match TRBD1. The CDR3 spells CASRGRDRVYDEQFF. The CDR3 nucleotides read TGTGCCAGTAGGGGCCGGGACAGGGTATACGATGAGCAGTTCTTC.